Included here is one TCR beta chain sequence, with context. The V gene end was trimmed by 3 bases and the J gene end by 1 base; junction bases not matched to a gene: 7. CDR1 is SGDLS, CDR2 YYNGEE, per germline. CDR3 size: 16 residues. The data were obtained in a study of blood T cell repertoires in COVID-19. On the study more broadly: Both acute and convalescent COVID-19 samples were obtained from the United States, Italy and Spain. PBMCs, B-cell-depleted T cells, or T cells provided the cDNA or gDNA that made up the material.

Original handling: How many nucleated cells were present was estimated from reference gene primer amplification. Data came from immunoSEQ multiplex PCR; TCRdb stores just in-frame clones and leaves some out. D and trimming were read from the DNA, whereas the V and J calls and clone size are those reported in that table. In the table there are roughly 100,000 clones, just under 85% of which are singletons. This receptor was identified in a man aged 35 to 55 with active or convalescent COVID-19. The rearrangement uses TRBV9 and TRBJ2-7; the match to TRBD1 covers 10 bases. Input material: peripheral blood. CDR3 in amino acids: CASSETEGQGSYEQYF. Here the CDR3 DNA reads TGTGCCAGCAGCGAAACTGAGGGACAGGGGTCCTACGAGCAGTACTTC.